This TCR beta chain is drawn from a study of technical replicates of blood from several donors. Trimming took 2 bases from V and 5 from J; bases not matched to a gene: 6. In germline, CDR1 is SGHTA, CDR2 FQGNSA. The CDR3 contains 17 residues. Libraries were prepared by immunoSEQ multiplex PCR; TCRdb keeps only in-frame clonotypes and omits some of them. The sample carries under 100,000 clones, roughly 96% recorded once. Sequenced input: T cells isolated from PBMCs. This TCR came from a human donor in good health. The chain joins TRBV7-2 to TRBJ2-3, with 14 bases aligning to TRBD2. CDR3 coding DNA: TGTGCCAGCAGCTTATGGACTAGCGGGAGGTTTTTAGATACGCAGTATTTT. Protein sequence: CASSLWTSGRFLDTQYF.